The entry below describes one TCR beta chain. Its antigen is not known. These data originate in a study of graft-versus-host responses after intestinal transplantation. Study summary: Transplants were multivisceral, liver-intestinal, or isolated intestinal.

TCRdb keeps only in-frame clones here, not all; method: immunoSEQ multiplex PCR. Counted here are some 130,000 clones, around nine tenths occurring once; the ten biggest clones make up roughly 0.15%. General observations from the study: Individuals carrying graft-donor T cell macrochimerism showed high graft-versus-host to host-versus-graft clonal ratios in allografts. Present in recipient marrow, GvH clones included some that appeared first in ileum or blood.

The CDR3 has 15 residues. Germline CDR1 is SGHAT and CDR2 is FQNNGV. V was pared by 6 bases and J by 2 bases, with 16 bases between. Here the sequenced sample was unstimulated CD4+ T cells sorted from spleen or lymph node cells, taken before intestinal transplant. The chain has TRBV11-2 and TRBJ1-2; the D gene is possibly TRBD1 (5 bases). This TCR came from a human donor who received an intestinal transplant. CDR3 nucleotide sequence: TGTGCCAGCAGTTGGGGAGGGGTGCTAAACTATGGCTACACCTTC. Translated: CASSWGGVLNYGYTF.